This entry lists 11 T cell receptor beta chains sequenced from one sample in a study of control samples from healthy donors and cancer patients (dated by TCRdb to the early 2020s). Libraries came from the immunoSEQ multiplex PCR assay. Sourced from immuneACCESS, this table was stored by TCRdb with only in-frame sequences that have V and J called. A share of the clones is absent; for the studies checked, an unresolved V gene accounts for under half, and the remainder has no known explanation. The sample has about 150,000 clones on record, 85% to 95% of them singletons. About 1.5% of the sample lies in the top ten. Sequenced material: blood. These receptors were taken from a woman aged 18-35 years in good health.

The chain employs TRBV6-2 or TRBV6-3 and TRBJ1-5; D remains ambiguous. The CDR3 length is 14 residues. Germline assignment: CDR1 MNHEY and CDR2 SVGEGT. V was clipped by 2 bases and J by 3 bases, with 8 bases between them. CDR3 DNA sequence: TGTGCCAGCAGTTACGTGTCCCTCAATCAGCCCCAGCATTTT. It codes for CASSYVSLNQPQHF.

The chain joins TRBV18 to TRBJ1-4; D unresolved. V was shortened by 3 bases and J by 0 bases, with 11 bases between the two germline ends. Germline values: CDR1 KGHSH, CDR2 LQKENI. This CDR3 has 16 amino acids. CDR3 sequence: CASSPIPRATNEKLFF. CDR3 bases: TGTGCCAGCTCACCCATCCCTCGCGCAACTAATGAAAAACTGTTTTTT.

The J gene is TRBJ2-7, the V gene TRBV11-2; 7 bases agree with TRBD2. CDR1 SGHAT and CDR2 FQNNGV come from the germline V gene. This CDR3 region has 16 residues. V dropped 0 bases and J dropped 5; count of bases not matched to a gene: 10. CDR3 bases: TGTGCCAGCAGCTTAGAATATGGGGGAGGGCCGAACGAGCAGTACTTC. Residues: CASSLEYGGGPNEQYF.

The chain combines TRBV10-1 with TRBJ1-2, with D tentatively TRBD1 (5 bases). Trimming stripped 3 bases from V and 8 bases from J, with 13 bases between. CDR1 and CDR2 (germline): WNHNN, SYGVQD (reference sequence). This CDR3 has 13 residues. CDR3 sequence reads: CASSERPGDGYTF. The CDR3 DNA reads TGCGCCAGCAGTGAAAGGCCTGGGGACGGCTACACCTTC.

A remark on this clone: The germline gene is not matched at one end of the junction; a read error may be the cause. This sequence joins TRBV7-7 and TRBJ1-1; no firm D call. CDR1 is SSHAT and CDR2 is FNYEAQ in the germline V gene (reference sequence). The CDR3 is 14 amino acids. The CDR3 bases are TGTGCTAGCAGTGGGTACCGGGCGAGGACTGAAGCTTTCTTT. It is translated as CASSGYRARTEAFF.

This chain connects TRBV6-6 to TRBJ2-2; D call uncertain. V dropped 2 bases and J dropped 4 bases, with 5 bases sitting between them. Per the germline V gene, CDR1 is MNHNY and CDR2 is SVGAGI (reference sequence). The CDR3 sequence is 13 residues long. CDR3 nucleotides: TGTGCCAGCAGTTACGGATCCACCGGGGAGCTGTTTTTT. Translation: CASSYGSTGELFF.

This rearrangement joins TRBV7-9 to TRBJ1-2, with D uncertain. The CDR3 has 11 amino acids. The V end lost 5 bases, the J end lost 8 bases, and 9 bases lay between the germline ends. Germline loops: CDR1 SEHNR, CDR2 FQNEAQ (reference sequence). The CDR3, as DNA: TGTGCCAGCAGCCGGACTCCCGGCTACACCTTC. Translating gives CASSRTPGYTF. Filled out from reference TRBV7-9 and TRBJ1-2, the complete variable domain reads DTGVSQNPRHKITKRGQNVTFRCDPISEHNRLYWYRQTLGQGPEFLTYFQNEAQLEKSRLLSDRFSAERPKGSFSTLEIQRTEQGDSAMYLCASSRTPGYTFGSGTRLTVV.

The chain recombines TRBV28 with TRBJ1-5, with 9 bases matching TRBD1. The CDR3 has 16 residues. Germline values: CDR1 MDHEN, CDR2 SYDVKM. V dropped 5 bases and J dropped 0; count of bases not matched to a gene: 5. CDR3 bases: TGTGCCAGCAGTGTCTACAGGGGGCCTAGCAATCAGCCCCAGCATTTT. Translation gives CASSVYRGPSNQPQHF.

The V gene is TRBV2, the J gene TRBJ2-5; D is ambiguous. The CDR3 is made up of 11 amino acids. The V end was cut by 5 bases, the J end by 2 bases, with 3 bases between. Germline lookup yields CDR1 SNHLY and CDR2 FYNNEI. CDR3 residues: CASSYQETQYF. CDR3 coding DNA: TGTGCCAGCAGTTATCAAGAGACCCAGTACTTC. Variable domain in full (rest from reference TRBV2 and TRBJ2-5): EPEVTQTPSHQVTQMGQEVILRCVPISNHLYFYWYRQILGQKVEFLVSFYNNEISEKSEIFDDQFSVERPDGSNFTLKIRSTKLEDSAMYFCASSYQETQYFGPGTRLLVL.

CDR3 sequence (DNA): TGTGCCAGCAGTGAAGGACAGCTAGGTTCACCCCTCCACTTT. Translation: CASSEGQLGSPLHF. J is TRBJ1-6 and V is TRBV6-1; D may be TRBD1 (5 bases). Trimming removed 1 base from V and 9 bases from J, with 10 bases in between. The germline gives CDR1 MNHNS, CDR2 SASEGT. The CDR3 length is 14 residues.

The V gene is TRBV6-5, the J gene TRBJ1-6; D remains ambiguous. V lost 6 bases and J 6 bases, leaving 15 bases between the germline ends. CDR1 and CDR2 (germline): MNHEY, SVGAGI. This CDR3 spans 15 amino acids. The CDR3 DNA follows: TGTGCCAGCAGGACCGGGCCTAATGGTAATTCACCCCTCCACTTT. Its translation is CASRTGPNGNSPLHF.